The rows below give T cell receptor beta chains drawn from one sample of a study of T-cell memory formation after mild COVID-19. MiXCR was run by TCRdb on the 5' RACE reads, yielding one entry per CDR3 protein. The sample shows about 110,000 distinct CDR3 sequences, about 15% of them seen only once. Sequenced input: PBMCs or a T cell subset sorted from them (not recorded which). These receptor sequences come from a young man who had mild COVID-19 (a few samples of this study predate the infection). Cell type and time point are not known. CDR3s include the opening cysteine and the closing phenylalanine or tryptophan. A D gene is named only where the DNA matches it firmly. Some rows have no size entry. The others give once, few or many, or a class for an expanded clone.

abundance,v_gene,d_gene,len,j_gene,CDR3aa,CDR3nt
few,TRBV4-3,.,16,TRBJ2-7,CASSQREGNRNYEQYF,TGCGCCAGCAGCCAGAGAGAAGGGAACCGGAACTACGAGCAGTACTTC
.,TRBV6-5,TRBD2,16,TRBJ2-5,CASTVTSGAYQETQYF,TGTGCCAGCACCGTTACTAGCGGGGCATACCAAGAGACCCAGTACTTC
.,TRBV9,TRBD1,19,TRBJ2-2,CASSAGDIPGQPITGELFF,TGTGCCAGCAGCGCCGGAGACATACCGGGACAGCCTATCACCGGGGAGCTGTTTTTT
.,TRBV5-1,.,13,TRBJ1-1,CASSIGQSTEAFF,TGCGCCAGCAGCATCGGACAGTCCACTGAAGCTTTCTTT
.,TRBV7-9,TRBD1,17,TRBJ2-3,CASSRPTGASSTDTQYF,TGTGCCAGCAGCCGACCTACAGGGGCCTCTAGCACAGATACGCAGTATTTT
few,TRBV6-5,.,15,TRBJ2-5,CASSRPTSLGETQYF,TGTGCCAGCAGTCGCCCGACTAGTTTGGGGGAGACCCAGTACTTC
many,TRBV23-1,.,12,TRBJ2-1,CASSQSKGEQFF,TGCGCCAGCAGTCAATCGAAGGGTGAGCAGTTCTTC
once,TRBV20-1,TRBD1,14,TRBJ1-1,CSARDRGQGTEAFF,TGCAGTGCTAGAGATCGGGGACAGGGAACTGAAGCTTTCTTT
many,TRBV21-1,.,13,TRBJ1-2,CASPPGGTGGYTF,TGTGCCAGCCCGCCCGGCGGGACGGGTGGCTACACCTTC
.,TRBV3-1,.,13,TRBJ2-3,CASSHAPADTQYF,TGTGCCAGCAGCCACGCTCCAGCAGATACGCAGTATTTT
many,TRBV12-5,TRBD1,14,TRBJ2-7,CASGPGTGVIEQYF,TGTGCTAGTGGTCCCGGGACAGGGGTCATAGAGCAGTACTTC
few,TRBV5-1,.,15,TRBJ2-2,CASSLVGSNAGELFF,TGCGCCAGCAGCTTAGTGGGTTCGAACGCCGGGGAGCTGTTTTTT
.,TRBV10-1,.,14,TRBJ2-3,CASSRGGNTDTQYF,TGCGCCAGCAGCCGCGGCGGTAACACAGATACGCAGTATTTT
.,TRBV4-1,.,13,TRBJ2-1,CASMSGSRNEQFF,TGCGCCAGCATGAGCGGGTCTCGCAATGAGCAGTTCTTC
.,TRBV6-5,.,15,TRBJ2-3,CASSYSSDSTDTQYF,TGTGCCAGCAGTTACTCATCGGACAGCACAGATACGCAGTATTTT
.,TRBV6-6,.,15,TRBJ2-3,CASSYSRPGGDTQYF,TGTGCCAGCAGTTACTCGAGACCAGGGGGGGATACGCAGTATTTT
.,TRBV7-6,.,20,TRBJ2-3,CASSVQSGLGMIVGTDTQYF,TGTGCCAGCAGCGTGCAGTCCGGGCTTGGGATGATTGTAGGCACAGATACGCAGTATTTT
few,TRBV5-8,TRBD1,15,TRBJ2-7,CASSPRDRAAYEQYF,TGTGCCAGCTCCCCCCGGGACAGGGCAGCCTACGAGCAGTACTTC
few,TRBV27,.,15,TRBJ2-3,CASSLFSGRTDTQYF,TGTGCCAGCAGTTTATTTTCCGGCCGAACAGATACGCAGTATTTT
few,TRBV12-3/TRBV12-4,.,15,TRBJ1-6,CASSLGDLSGSPLHF,TGTGCCAGCAGTTTAGGGGACCTGAGTGGTTCACCCCTCCACTTT
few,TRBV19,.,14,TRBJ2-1,CASSGGTAYNEQFF,TGTGCCAGTTCGGGCGGGACAGCCTACAATGAGCAGTTCTTC
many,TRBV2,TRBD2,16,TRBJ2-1,CASSAYLAGGSYEQFF,TGTGCCAGCAGCGCGTACCTAGCGGGGGGTAGCTATGAGCAGTTCTTC
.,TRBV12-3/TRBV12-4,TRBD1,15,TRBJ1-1,CASRPQGGPNTEAFF,TGTGCCAGCAGGCCCCAGGGGGGGCCCAACACTGAAGCTTTCTTT
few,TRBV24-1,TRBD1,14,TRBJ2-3,CATLFGTGSDTQYF,TGTGCCACCTTATTCGGGACAGGGAGTGATACGCAGTATTTT
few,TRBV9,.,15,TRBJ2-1,CASTPGGGLHNEQFF,TGTGCCAGCACGCCTGGGGGGGGCCTTCACAATGAGCAGTTCTTC
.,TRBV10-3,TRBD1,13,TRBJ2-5,CAISPGTAETQYF,TGTGCCATCAGCCCCGGGACAGCAGAGACCCAGTACTTC
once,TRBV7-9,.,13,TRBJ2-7,CASSYRSGYEQYF,TGTGCCAGCAGCTATCGAAGCGGTTACGAGCAGTACTTC
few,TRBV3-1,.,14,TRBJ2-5,CASSQESGEETQYF,TGTGCCAGCAGCCAAGAGTCAGGGGAAGAGACCCAGTACTTC
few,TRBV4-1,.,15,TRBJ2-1,CASSHFPDSYNEQFF,TGCGCCAGCAGCCATTTCCCGGACTCCTACAATGAGCAGTTCTTC
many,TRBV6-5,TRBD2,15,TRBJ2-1,CASNRIAGAYNEQFF,TGTGCCAGCAATAGGATAGCGGGGGCCTACAATGAGCAGTTCTTC
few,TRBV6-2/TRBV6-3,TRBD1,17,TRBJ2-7,CASSLPGQGFAAYEQYF,TGTGCCAGCAGTTTACCGGGACAGGGGTTTGCGGCCTACGAGCAGTACTTC
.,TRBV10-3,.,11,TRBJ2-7,CACGAGDEQYF,TGTGCCTGCGGGGCAGGGGACGAGCAGTACTTC
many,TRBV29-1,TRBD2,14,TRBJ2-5,CSVEFRGGGETQYF,TGCAGCGTTGAATTCCGCGGGGGAGGGGAGACCCAGTACTTC
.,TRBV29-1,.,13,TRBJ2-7,CSVAQGHSYEQYF,TGCAGCGTTGCCCAAGGACACTCCTACGAGCAGTACTTC
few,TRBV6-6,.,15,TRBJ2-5,CASNPQGYFGETQYF,TGTGCCAGCAACCCACAGGGTTATTTCGGAGAGACCCAGTACTTC
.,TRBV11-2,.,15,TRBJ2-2,CASRGFGIDTGELFF,TGTGCCAGCCGGGGTTTCGGTATCGACACCGGGGAGCTGTTTTTT
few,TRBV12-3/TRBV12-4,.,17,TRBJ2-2,CASSFLVYPENTGELFF,TGTGCCAGCAGTTTTTTAGTTTACCCGGAGAACACCGGGGAGCTGTTTTTT
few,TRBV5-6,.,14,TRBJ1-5,CASSLWRGRQPQHF,TGTGCCAGCAGCTTGTGGCGGGGTAGGCAGCCCCAGCATTTT
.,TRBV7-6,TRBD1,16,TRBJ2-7,CASSFYDPGQGKEQYF,TGTGCCAGCAGCTTCTATGACCCGGGACAGGGGAAGGAGCAGTACTTC
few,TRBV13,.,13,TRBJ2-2,CASSRLQTGELFF,TGTGCCAGCAGCCGACTTCAAACCGGGGAGCTGTTTTTT
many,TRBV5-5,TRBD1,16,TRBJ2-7,CASSLEGTGFVYEQYF,TGTGCCAGCAGCTTGGAAGGGACAGGGTTCGTCTACGAGCAGTACTTC
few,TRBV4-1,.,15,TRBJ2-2,CASSQQGYGTGELFF,TGCGCCAGCAGCCAGCAGGGTTATGGGACCGGGGAGCTGTTTTTT
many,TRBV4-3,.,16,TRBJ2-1,CASSQALDSSYNEQFF,TGCGCCAGCAGCCAAGCGCTCGATAGCTCCTACAATGAGCAGTTCTTC
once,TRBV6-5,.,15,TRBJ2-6,CASNIGRAGANVLTF,TGTGCCAGCAACATAGGGCGGGCCGGGGCCAACGTCCTGACTTTC
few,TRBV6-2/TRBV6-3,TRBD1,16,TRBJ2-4,CASSSGQGVAKNIQYF,TGTGCCAGCAGCTCGGGACAGGGCGTAGCCAAAAACATTCAGTACTTC
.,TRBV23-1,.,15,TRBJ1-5,CASSPQGYSNQPQHF,TGCGCCAGCAGTCCGCAGGGGTATAGCAATCAGCCCCAGCATTTT
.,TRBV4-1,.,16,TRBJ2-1,CASSQEGSPPSNEQFF,TGCGCCAGCAGCCAAGAGGGTTCGCCACCTTCGAATGAGCAGTTCTTC
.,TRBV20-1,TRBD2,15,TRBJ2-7,CSAREALAGSYEQYF,TGCAGTGCTAGAGAGGCCCTAGCGGGGTCCTACGAGCAGTACTTC
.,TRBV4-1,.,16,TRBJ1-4,CASSQAKTVSNEKLFF,TGCGCCAGCAGCCAGGCTAAGACAGTCTCTAATGAAAAACTGTTTTTT
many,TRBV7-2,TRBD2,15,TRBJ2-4,CASSVGLAGGNIQYF,TGTGCCAGCAGCGTCGGACTAGCGGGGGGAAACATTCAGTACTTC
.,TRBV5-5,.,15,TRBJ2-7,CASSLGQENSYEQYF,TGTGCCAGCAGCTTGGGGCAGGAAAACTCCTACGAGCAGTACTTC
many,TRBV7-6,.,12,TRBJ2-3,CASSFSTDTQYF,TGTGCCAGCAGCTTTAGCACAGATACGCAGTATTTT
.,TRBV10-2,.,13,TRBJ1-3,CASSDAGGNTIYF,TGCGCCAGCAGTGACGCCGGGGGAAACACCATATATTTT
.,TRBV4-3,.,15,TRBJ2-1,CASSQDLRRRSEQFF,TGCGCCAGCAGCCAAGATTTGAGGCGGAGGAGTGAGCAGTTCTTC